The T cell receptor beta chain under discussion was sequenced for a study of shared clonotypes between healthy human individuals. Whole-study results and caveats: Relative to their counterparts shared across all four donors, non-shared clonotypes exhibited diminished generation probabilities. At large depth, rarefaction still showed sorted-subset sequencing to be incomplete.

About this clone itself: Its specificity is not known.

Around 32,000 T cell genomes, or about 190 ng DNA, went into the sorted-subset replicate PCRs. The repertoire was sequenced with immunoSEQ multiplex PCR; TCRdb's copy has only in-frame clones and lacks some. The table has about 2.1 million clones, about 93% seen once. CD8 cells classed as naive were CD45RO-negative and positively selected for CCR7, excluding terminally differentiated effector memory CD45RA+ cells. Per germline, CDR1 SGDLS and CDR2 YYNGEE. This CDR3 is 16 amino acids long. V was clipped by 3 bases and J by 2 bases; unmatched bases: 10. The source material was naive CD8+ T cells from PBMCs. The TCR comes from a man younger than 35 in good health. Some clones in this sample may be carry-over from other donors' samples. The chain is built from TRBV9 and TRBJ2-5; 7 nucleotides agree with TRBD1. The CDR3 spells CASSAVDRALQETQYF. CDR3 sequence (DNA): TGTGCCAGCAGCGCGGTCGACAGGGCCCTACAAGAGACCCAGTACTTC.